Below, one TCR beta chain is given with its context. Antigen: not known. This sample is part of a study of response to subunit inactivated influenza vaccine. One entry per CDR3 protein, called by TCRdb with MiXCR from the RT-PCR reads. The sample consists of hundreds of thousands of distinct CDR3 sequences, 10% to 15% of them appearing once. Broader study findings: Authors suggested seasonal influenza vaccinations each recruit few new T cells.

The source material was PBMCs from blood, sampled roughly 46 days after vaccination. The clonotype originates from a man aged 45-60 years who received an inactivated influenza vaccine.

The CDR3 sequence is CASSPSNYRETGYTF. CDR3 DNA sequence: TGTGCCAGCAGCCCGTCCAATTACAGGGAAACGGGCTACACCTTC. The rearrangement joins TRBV6-1 to TRBJ1-2; a weak D match, TRBD1 (6 bases). CDR1 is MNHNS and CDR2 is SASEGT in the germline V gene. The CDR3 runs to 15 residues. Deletions cut 6 bases from V and 8 bases from J, with 22 bases between.